A single sample gave rise to the 5 T cell receptor beta chains below, sequenced in a study of shared clonotypes between healthy human individuals. TCRdb's table, derived via immunoSEQ multiplex PCR, lists solely in-frame clones and lacks some. The table shows 1,100,000 or so clones, with approximately 80% occurring only once. What was sequenced was memory CD4+ T cells from PBMCs. This sample's subset: CD45RA-negative fraction. The source of these receptors is a man aged 18 to 30 in good health. Some clones in this sample may be carry-over from other donors' samples.

This clone was observed once. This chain links TRBV7-9 with TRBJ2-1; D uncertain. This CDR3 spans 14 amino acids. V was trimmed by 5 bases and J by 6 bases, leaving 14 bases between them. The V gene's germline CDR1 is SEHNR and CDR2 FQNEAQ (reference sequence). CDR3 loop: CASSLKASFNEQFF. The CDR3 DNA sequence: TGTGCCAGCAGCCTGAAAGCTAGTTTCAATGAGCAGTTCTTC. Using reference TRBV7-9 and TRBJ2-1 for the parts outside the CDR3, the full variable domain is DTGVSQNPRHKITKRGQNVTFRCDPISEHNRLYWYRQTLGQGPEFLTYFQNEAQLEKSRLLSDRFSAERPKGSFSTLEIQRTEQGDSAMYLCASSLKASFNEQFFGPGTRLTVL.

This clone was counted only a few times. The V gene is TRBV5-4, the J gene TRBJ2-2; D is uncertain. Germline values: CDR1 SGHNT, CDR2 YYREEE (reference sequence). V gave up 4 bases and J gave up 1 base, with 11 bases separating them. The CDR3 totals 15 residues. The CDR3 region is CASSRGSRNTGELFF. In nucleotides, the CDR3 is TGTGCCAGCAGCCGTGGCTCCAGGAACACCGGGGAGCTGTTTTTT.

V is TRBV7-8 and J is TRBJ2-2; either TRBD1 or TRBD2 may supply D (5 bases each). CDR1 is SGHVS, CDR2 FQNEAQ, per germline. The CDR3 runs 14 residues. The V end lost 5 bases, the J end lost 7 bases, and 14 bases lay between the germline ends. The CDR3 sequence is CASSRGLGVGELFF. CDR3 coding DNA: TGTGCCAGCAGCAGAGGGTTGGGGGTCGGGGAGCTGTTTTTT.

The sample holds one count of this clone. The chain employs TRBV10-3 and TRBJ2-7, with 13 bases lining up with TRBD2. This CDR3 has 15 amino acids. V lost 3 bases, J lost 6 bases, and 5 bases stayed unmatched. From germline, CDR1 is ENHRY and CDR2 SYGVKD. CDR3 region: CAISEPGTSGIEQYF. The CDR3 region has the DNA TGTGCCATCAGTGAACCCGGGACTAGCGGGATCGAGCAGTACTTC.

Turning to this clone: Other DNA sequences within the sample encode an identical CDR3. V gene TRBV7-2 combines with J gene TRBJ1-5; D ambiguous. Looked up from germline, CDR1 is SGHTA and CDR2 is FQGNSA. The CDR3 has 14 residues. Trimming removed 1 base from V and 2 bases from J, with 6 bases in between. CDR3 bases: TGTGCCAGCAGCTTAGGACGGGGCAATCAGCCCCAGCATTTT. Protein sequence: CASSLGRGNQPQHF.